These T cell receptor beta chains were read from a single sample in a study of blood T cells in healthy people across ages. TCRdb analysed the 5' RACE reads with MiXCR anew, one entry per CDR3 protein. The sample lists some 1.4 million distinct CDR3 sequences; 42% were seen once. Sequencing was done on a sample of blood. The receptors come from a woman aged 18-30 years in good health. CDR3s include the opening cysteine and the closing phenylalanine or tryptophan. A D gene is named only where the DNA matches it firmly. Only some rows state a clone size, as once, few, many or a class for expanded clones.

clone_size d_call j_call v_call cdr3_aa cdr3_nt
- TRBD2 TRBJ2-1 TRBV2 CASSESLAGLYNEQFF TGTGCCAGCAGTGAATCTCTAGCGGGGCTCTACAATGAGCAGTTCTTC
- - TRBJ1-1 TRBV5-1 CASSPKVGGGTEAFF TGCGCCAGCAGCCCCAAAGTCGGTGGGGGCACTGAAGCTTTCTTT
few - TRBJ2-7 TRBV10-3 CAISEGDYEQYF TGTGCCATCAGTGAAGGTGACTACGAGCAGTACTTC
- TRBD1 TRBJ1-1 TRBV12-3/TRBV12-4 CASQGRDSTREAFF TGTGCCAGCCAAGGCCGGGACAGTACCCGTGAAGCTTTCTTT
- TRBD1 TRBJ2-7 TRBV28 CASSLPGQYSYEQYF TGTGCCAGCAGTTTGCCGGGACAGTATTCCTACGAGCAGTACTTC
- - TRBJ2-7 TRBV7-7 CASSLGNTYEQYF TGTGCTAGCAGCTTAGGAAACACATACGAGCAGTACTTC
- TRBD2 TRBJ2-3 TRBV27 CASSIGTSGSLSTDTQYF TGTGCCAGCAGTATAGGGACTAGCGGGAGCCTCTCCACAGATACGCAGTATTTT
- TRBD2 TRBJ2-1 TRBV20-1 CSARDRISGKVVYNEQFF TGCAGTGCTAGAGATCGTATTAGCGGGAAGGTTGTGTACAATGAGCAGTTCTTC
- TRBD2 TRBJ2-3 TRBV6-5 CASSYTLGTSGGALDTQYF TGTGCCAGCAGTTACACCCTCGGGACTAGCGGGGGGGCATTGGATACGCAGTATTTT
- - TRBJ2-1 TRBV5-1 CASSLADSSYNEQFF TGCGCCAGCAGCTTGGCGGACAGTTCCTACAATGAGCAGTTCTTC
few - TRBJ2-7 TRBV9 CASSAQVSSYEQYF TGTGCCAGCAGCGCGCAGGTGTCCTCCTACGAGCAGTACTTC
few - TRBJ1-1 TRBV7-2 CASSPSVGPANTEAFF TGTGCCAGCAGCCCGAGCGTGGGACCGGCGAACACTGAAGCTTTCTTT
- - TRBJ2-7 TRBV13 CASSKLGEIGEQYF TGTGCCAGCAGCAAACTAGGAGAAATCGGCGAGCAGTACTTC
- TRBD2 TRBJ2-4 TRBV7-2 CASSSGTIGYIQYF TGTGCCAGCAGCTCCGGGACTATAGGATACATTCAGTACTTC
- - TRBJ1-1 TRBV11-2 CASSFSTGRLNTEAFF TGTGCCAGCAGCTTTAGTACGGGCAGGCTGAACACTGAAGCTTTCTTT
few - TRBJ1-2 TRBV29-1 CSVEDPGTSRDYGYTF TGCAGCGTTGAAGATCCAGGGACCTCCCGGGACTATGGCTACACCTTC
- TRBD1 TRBJ2-1 TRBV6-1 CASSGEGQGYNEQFF TGTGCCAGCAGTGGGGAGGGACAGGGGTACAATGAGCAGTTCTTC
- TRBD2 TRBJ2-7 TRBV4-2 CASSHQGTSGSEQYF TGTGCCAGCAGCCACCAAGGGACTAGCGGGAGCGAGCAGTACTTC
few TRBD2 TRBJ2-1 TRBV12-3/TRBV12-4 CASSLVDSGRVEQFF TGTGCCAGCAGTTTAGTGGATAGCGGGAGAGTTGAGCAGTTCTTC
- TRBD1 TRBJ2-7 TRBV29-1 CSVSRQGNSYEQYF TGCAGCGTTAGTAGACAGGGTAACTCCTACGAGCAGTACTTC
many - TRBJ1-2 TRBV6-2/TRBV6-3 CASSSRGYTF TGTGCCAGCAGTTCCCGTGGCTACACCTTC
- - TRBJ1-1 TRBV11-2 CASSLKFSNEAFF TGTGCCAGCAGCTTAAAATTCAGTAATGAAGCTTTCTTT
few TRBD2 TRBJ2-4 TRBV7-2 CASSSMMNGRAHGGIQYF TGTGCCAGCAGCTCGATGATGAACGGGAGGGCCCACGGCGGCATTCAGTACTTC
- TRBD2 TRBJ2-4 TRBV5-6 CASRTSGSREQYF TGTGCCAGCAGGACTAGCGGGAGTAGGGAGCAGTACTTC
- - TRBJ1-1 TRBV7-2 CASSLEAANTEAFF TGTGCCAGCAGCTTAGAGGCAGCGAACACTGAAGCTTTCTTT
- TRBD1 TRBJ1-2 TRBV20-1 CSARVTGERYGYTF TGCAGTGCTAGAGTTACAGGGGAGAGGTATGGCTACACCTTC
few - TRBJ1-5 TRBV29-1 CSVGREPQHF TGCAGCGTTGGGAGAGAGCCCCAGCATTTT
- TRBD2 TRBJ2-7 TRBV7-6 CASSPQGSGRIAYEQYF TGTGCCAGCAGCCCCCAGGGTAGCGGGAGGATCGCCTACGAGCAGTACTTC
- TRBD2 TRBJ2-1 TRBV12-3/TRBV12-4 CASSTGGLAYNEQFF TGTGCCAGCAGCACGGGGGGGCTAGCCTACAATGAGCAGTTCTTC
many - TRBJ2-5 TRBV29-1 CSVELGSETQYF TGCAGCGTTGAACTAGGTTCGGAGACCCAGTACTTC
few TRBD1 TRBJ2-7 TRBV3-1 CASSQDRGQDYEQYF TGTGCCAGCAGCCAAGATAGAGGACAGGACTACGAGCAGTACTTC
few - TRBJ1-5 TRBV4-1 CASSQSAQGDQPQHF TGCGCCAGCAGCCAATCTGCCCAGGGCGATCAGCCCCAGCATTTT
- TRBD1 TRBJ1-4 TRBV5-8 CASSLEGQEDEKLFF TGTGCCAGCAGCTTAGAGGGACAGGAGGATGAAAAACTGTTTTTT
- - TRBJ2-7 TRBV6-5 CASSLDGQVRPYEQYF TGTGCCAGCAGCCTCGACGGCCAGGTGCGTCCCTACGAGCAGTACTTC
few - TRBJ2-6 TRBV20-1 CSARVTANVLTF TGCAGTGCTAGAGTAACTGCCAACGTCCTGACTTTC
many TRBD2 TRBJ2-7 TRBV29-1 CSVGARLAGNYEQYF TGCAGCGTGGGGGCCAGACTAGCGGGGAACTACGAGCAGTACTTC
- - TRBJ1-2 TRBV13 CASSLPGQLGQLGYTF TGTGCCAGCAGCTTGCCCGGACAGTTGGGGCAATTAGGCTACACCTTC
few - TRBJ2-7 TRBV7-9 CASSLASFTYEQYF TGTGCCAGCAGCTTAGCCTCTTTCACCTACGAGCAGTACTTC
- - TRBJ2-5 TRBV21-1 CASSSDSWYQETQYF TGTGCCAGCAGCAGCGACAGTTGGTACCAAGAGACCCAGTACTTC
- - TRBJ2-5 TRBV28 CASRRGGLETQCF TGTGCCAGCAGACGAGGGGGGTTGGAGACCCAGTGCTTC
- TRBD1 TRBJ2-5 TRBV20-1 CSASRTGQQETQYF TGCAGTGCTAGCAGGACAGGACAACAAGAGACCCAGTACTTC
few - TRBJ2-1 TRBV6-2/TRBV6-3 CASRGNGENEQFF TGTGCCAGCAGGGGGAATGGGGAAAATGAGCAGTTCTTC
- - TRBJ2-6 TRBV11-2 CASTNAWGSGANVLTF TGTGCCAGCACCAACGCCTGGGGAAGTGGGGCCAACGTCCTGACTTTC
- - TRBJ2-5 TRBV6-5 CASSYLKETQYF TGTGCCAGCAGTTACTTAAAAGAGACCCAGTACTTC
- - TRBJ2-7 TRBV15 CATSRDLTVYEQYF TGTGCCACCAGCAGAGATCTGACAGTATACGAGCAGTACTTC
- - TRBJ1-2 TRBV5-1 CASSLTDLYGYTF TGTGCCAGCAGTTTAACGGATCTCTATGGCTACACCTTC
few - TRBJ2-3 TRBV12-3/TRBV12-4 CASSVAVDTQYF TGTGCCAGCAGTGTGGCCGTGGATACGCAGTATTTT
- TRBD1 TRBJ2-5 TRBV9 CASSAQDRGLEQYF TGTGCCAGCAGCGCCCAGGACAGGGGATTGGAGCAGTACTTC
- - TRBJ2-7 TRBV6-1 CASNPGTSPPYEQYF TGTGCCAGCAACCCCGGGACATCCCCACCCTACGAGCAGTACTTC
- TRBD1 TRBJ2-5 TRBV4-1 CASSQVEGQKEETQYF TGCGCCAGCAGCCAAGTAGAGGGACAGAAGGAAGAGACCCAGTACTTC
few TRBD1 TRBJ1-1 TRBV4-1 CASSQGIRGLNTEAFF TGCGCCAGCAGCCAAGGGATCAGGGGGCTGAACACTGAAGCTTTCTTT
few TRBD1 TRBJ1-4 TRBV28 CASSGLQGAGEKLFF TGTGCCAGCAGTGGATTACAGGGGGCAGGAGAAAAACTGTTTTTT
few - TRBJ1-2 TRBV6-1 CASSDGFGDYTF TGTGCCAGCAGTGACGGTTTCGGGGACTACACCTTC
few TRBD2 TRBJ2-3 TRBV4-1 CASSPGGGGSADTQYF TGCGCCAGCAGCCCCGGGGGGGGCGGGAGTGCAGATACGCAGTATTTT
- - TRBJ2-2 TRBV25-1 CASSESLPNTGELFF TGTGCCAGCAGTGAAAGTTTGCCGAACACCGGGGAGCTGTTTTTT